Below, 30 T cell receptor beta chains from the same sample are listed, as sequenced in a study of cytomegalovirus exposure and HLA in healthy donors. 60 Vbeta and 13 Jbeta primers were used in PCR. Measured with immunoSEQ multiplex PCR; TCRdb has only the in-frame clones, and not every one. The sample has about 140,000 clones, more than 75% seen once; the top ten hold roughly 3.2%. Input material: PBMCs. These receptors all come from a man younger than 35 in good health and CMV-seropositive.

The J gene is TRBJ1-2, the V gene TRBV9; TRBD1 aligns across 7 bases. CDR3 length: 12 residues. CDR1 is SGDLS and CDR2 is YYNGEE in the germline V gene. Germline trimming cut 5 bases from V and 8 bases from J; bases unmatched to any gene: 6. CDR3 residues: CASSGTAPGYTF. The CDR3 DNA reads as TGTGCCAGCAGTGGGACAGCCCCGGGCTACACCTTC.

This clone was seen a single time. V and J are TRBV6-1 and TRBJ2-3; 8 nucleotides line up with TRBD2. The CDR3 length is 16 residues. J lost 2 bases, V lost 2 bases, and 6 bases had no gene match. Looked up from germline, CDR1 is MNHNS and CDR2 is SASEGT. CDR3 in amino acids: CASSESPGGPTDTQYF. CDR3 DNA sequence: TGTGCCAGCAGTGAATCCCCGGGAGGGCCCACAGATACGCAGTATTTT.

This clone was detected once. This sequence joins TRBV19 and TRBJ1-2; a weak D match, TRBD1 (5 bases). This CDR3 spans 13 amino acids. Germline V gene lookup returns CDR1 LNHDA and CDR2 SQIVND (reference sequence). The germline V and J ends were trimmed by 3 bases and 8 bases, with 13 bases remaining between them. The CDR3 spells CASSIGGAKGYTF. CDR3 DNA sequence: TGTGCCAGTAGTATTGGCGGGGCAAAGGGCTACACCTTC.

This clone was recorded once. The genes are TRBV28 and TRBJ1-5; TRBD1 matches 12 bases. Germline CDR1 reads MDHEN; CDR2 reads SYDVKM. The CDR3 consists of 15 residues. The V segment lost 6 bases and the J segment 9 bases; nucleotides outside the gene matches: 9. CDR3 sequence: CASSRDRGPFGPQHF. For the CDR3, the DNA is TGTGCCAGCAGCAGGGACAGGGGGCCATTTGGGCCCCAGCATTTT.

The chain links TRBV27 to TRBJ1-5, with 7 bases matching TRBD1. The length of the CDR3 is 14 residues. V shed 5 bases, J shed 7 bases, and the junction held 8 bases outside the gene matches. CDR1 is MNHEY and CDR2 is SMNVEV in the germline V gene (reference sequence). The CDR3: CASSPYRGGQPQHF. CDR3 coding DNA: TGTGCCAGCAGTCCTTACAGGGGAGGACAGCCCCAGCATTTT.

This clone was seen once. V is TRBV18 and J is TRBJ2-7, with 8 bases lining up with TRBD1. The trim removed 3 bases at V and 0 bases at J, leaving 7 bases unmatched. The CDR3 spans 16 residues. Germline CDR1 KGHSH, CDR2 LQKENI. The CDR3 nucleotides are TGTGCCAGCTCACCTCAGGGGGCCGCCACCTCCTACGAGCAGTACTTC. Protein product: CASSPQGAATSYEQYF.

CDR3 coding DNA: TGCGCCAGCAGCCCCATGGGCGGGATGAGCCAAGAGACCCAGTACTTC. It translates to CASSPMGGMSQETQYF. The gene calls are TRBV4-1 and TRBJ2-5; the D gene is possibly TRBD2 (6 bases). V was cut by 4 bases and J by 1 base, with 16 bases left in between. The V gene's germline CDR1 is MGHRA and CDR2 YSYEKL. This CDR3 contains 16 residues.

This clone was recorded once. The chain carries TRBV2 and TRBJ2-1; 13 nucleotides agree with TRBD2. The germline V gene has CDR1 SNHLY and CDR2 FYNNEI. This CDR3 has 21 amino acids. V was pared by 3 bases and J by 0 bases, with 14 bases of the junction left unmatched. CDR3 in amino acids: CASSDPLTSGRAIRSYNEQFF. The CDR3 nucleotides read TGTGCCAGCAGTGATCCCCTCACTAGCGGGAGGGCCATTCGCTCCTACAATGAGCAGTTCTTC. Together with reference TRBV2 and TRBJ2-1, the CDR3 gives the full variable domain: EPEVTQTPSHQVTQMGQEVILRCVPISNHLYFYWYRQILGQKVEFLVSFYNNEISEKSEIFDDQFSVERPDGSNFTLKIRSTKLEDSAMYFCASSDPLTSGRAIRSYNEQFFGPGTRLTVL.

V and J are TRBV6-5 and TRBJ2-5, with a weak D call TRBD2 (6 bases). Trimming shortened V by 0 bases and J by 5 bases, and 13 bases separated the two germline ends. Germline V gene sequence: CDR1 MNHEY, CDR2 SVGAGI. The CDR3 is made up of 15 amino acids. The CDR3 sequence is CASSYSGTSGETQYF. CDR3 nucleotide sequence: TGTGCCAGCAGTTACTCGGGCACGAGCGGGGAGACCCAGTACTTC.

This clone was found once. This chain joins TRBV15 and TRBJ2-3, with D hard to call. Looked up from germline, CDR1 is LNHNV and CDR2 is YYDKDF (reference sequence). V lost 0 bases, J lost 6 bases, and 7 bases lay in between. The CDR3 is 13 residues long. CDR3 sequence (DNA): TGTGCCACCAGCAGAGATGGCAGGGATACGCAGTATTTT. Amino acids: CATSRDGRDTQYF.

The rearrangement uses TRBV6-1 and TRBJ2-7; TRBD2 might be the D (6 bases). The V gene's germline CDR1 is MNHNS and CDR2 SASEGT. Trimming cost V 10 bases and J 7 bases, with 14 bases left between them. This CDR3 comprises 11 residues. The DNA of the CDR3 is TGTGCCATAGAGCGGGCAGGTGAGCAGTACTTC. Translated: CAIERAGEQYF.

This sequence joins TRBV9 and TRBJ2-3; TRBD2 matches 10 bases. V shed 0 bases, J shed 6 bases, and the junction held 1 base outside the gene matches. The CDR3 sequence is 14 residues long. Germline loops: CDR1 SGDLS, CDR2 YYNGEE. DNA for the CDR3: TGTGCCAGCAGCGTAGGGACTAGCGGTGATACGCAGTATTTT. Protein sequence: CASSVGTSGDTQYF.

This chain connects TRBV30 to TRBJ1-1, with 9 bases matching TRBD1. CDR1 and CDR2 from the germline V gene are GTSNPN and SVGIG (reference sequence). Unmatched junction bases numbered 11, after V lost 5 bases and J lost 4 bases. This CDR3 has 15 residues. The CDR3 loop is CAWGDRDRVGTEAFF. In nucleotides, the CDR3 is TGTGCCTGGGGGGACCGGGACAGGGTGGGCACTGAAGCTTTCTTT.

The chain joins TRBV14 to TRBJ1-5; D unresolved. This CDR3 spans 13 amino acids. V gave up 0 bases and J gave up 4 bases, with 4 bases separating them. The germline V gene encodes CDR1 SGHDN and CDR2 FVKESK. CDR3 protein: CASSQDLNQPQHF. The CDR3 nucleotides are TGTGCCAGCAGCCAAGATCTGAATCAGCCCCAGCATTTT.

The V gene is TRBV7-8, the J gene TRBJ1-1, with D perhaps matching TRBD1 (5 bases). Germline V gene lookup returns CDR1 SGHVS and CDR2 FQNEAQ. The CDR3 length is 15 residues. The germline V and J ends were trimmed by 2 bases and 5 bases, with 15 bases remaining between them. CDR3 in amino acids: CASSLLAGGGTEAFF. The CDR3 DNA is TGTGCCAGCAGCTTACTGGCGGGGGGTGGGACTGAAGCTTTCTTT.

This chain uses TRBV30 with TRBJ1-1; a weak D match, TRBD1 (5 bases). The CDR3 runs to 14 residues. Trimming took 0 bases from V and 0 from J, leaving 8 bases between them. Germline V gene sequence: CDR1 GTSNPN, CDR2 SVGIG (reference sequence). The CDR3 here is CAWSVGGVNTEAFF. The CDR3 bases are TGTGCCTGGAGTGTGGGGGGGGTGAACACTGAAGCTTTCTTT.

This chain connects TRBV27 to TRBJ1-5; D possibly corresponds to TRBD1 (5 bases). V lost 6 bases and J lost 2, with 14 bases in between. The CDR3 has 15 residues. Per the germline V gene, CDR1 is MNHEY and CDR2 is SMNVEV (reference sequence). CDR3 loop: CASSTTIGGNQPQHF. The CDR3 coding sequence is TGTGCCAGCAGCACCACCATAGGGGGCAATCAGCCCCAGCATTTT.

This chain connects TRBV4-2 to TRBJ2-1, with D possibly matching TRBD2 (6 bases). This CDR3 region has 17 residues. CDR1 LGHNA and CDR2 YNFKEQ come from the germline V gene. Between the trimmed V and J ends, which lost 0 bases and 1 base, there was a span of 13 bases. The CDR3 loop reads CASSQDGLAKSYNEQFF. CDR3 DNA: TGTGCCAGCAGCCAAGATGGGCTAGCGAAGTCCTACAATGAGCAGTTCTTC.

The rearrangement joins TRBV10-1 to TRBJ2-3, with D tentatively TRBD2 (6 bases). The CDR3 spans 13 residues. Trimming pared 4 bases from V and 5 bases from J, leaving 10 bases between. Germline V gene lookup returns CDR1 WNHNN and CDR2 SYGVQD (reference sequence). DNA of the CDR3: TGCGCCAGCAGTGCCGGTAGCGGAGATACGCAGTATTTT. Its protein is CASSAGSGDTQYF.

The rearrangement links TRBV9 to TRBJ2-3; the D gene is possibly TRBD2 (6 bases). The CDR3 is 17 residues long. V gave up 3 bases and J gave up 0 bases, with 17 bases separating them. CDR1 and CDR2 (germline): SGDLS, YYNGEE. CDR3: CASSANPAGLSTDTQYF. The CDR3 DNA is TGTGCCAGCAGCGCCAACCCAGCGGGCCTAAGCACAGATACGCAGTATTTT.

The rearrangement joins TRBV6-5 to TRBJ1-3; D gene ambiguous. The CDR3 covers 14 residues. V was clipped by 7 bases and J by 2 bases, with 12 bases between them. Per germline, CDR1 MNHEY and CDR2 SVGAGI. The CDR3 DNA reads TGTGCCAGCAAGAGGATAACTCCTGGAAACACCATATATTTT. As protein: CASKRITPGNTIYF.

The V call is TRBV7-2, the J call TRBJ1-2, with 11 positions matching TRBD1. The CDR3 consists of 13 residues. Trimming cost V 5 bases and J 12 bases; bases outside gene matches: 8. The germline CDR1 and CDR2 sequences are SGHTA and FQGNSA. CDR3 loop: CASSLSGQGADTF. The CDR3 bases are TGTGCCAGCAGCCTTAGTGGACAGGGGGCTGACACCTTC.

The CDR3 sequence: CAWSVQGGEQYF. The CDR3 DNA is TGTGCCTGGAGTGTACAGGGGGGCGAGCAGTACTTC. The chain has TRBV30 and TRBJ2-7; 8 nucleotides agree with TRBD1. This CDR3 is built from 12 residues. The ends lost 0 bases at V and 6 bases at J; junction bases unmatched: 1. CDR1 is GTSNPN and CDR2 is SVGIG in the germline V gene (reference sequence). The full variable domain, completed using reference TRBV30 and TRBJ2-7, is SQTIHQWPATLVQPVGSPLSLECTVEGTSNPNLYWYRQAAGRGLQLLFYSVGIGQISSEVPQNLSASRPQDRQFILSSKKLLLSDSGFYLCAWSVQGGEQYFGPGTRLTVT.

The chain joins TRBV19 to TRBJ2-5; TRBD1 agrees at 8 bases. Per germline, CDR1 LNHDA and CDR2 SQIVND (reference sequence). Germline trimming cut 5 bases from V and 5 bases from J; bases unmatched to any gene: 4. The CDR3 length is 13 residues. The CDR3 spells CASSPTGDETQYF. CDR3 nucleotides: TGTGCCAGTAGTCCGACAGGGGATGAGACCCAGTACTTC.

This chain links TRBV5-1 with TRBJ2-3; 10 nucleotides align to TRBD2. The germline gives CDR1 SGHRS, CDR2 YFSETQ. J gave up 4 bases and V 4 bases, and 6 bases lay outside the gene matches. The CDR3 length is 15 residues. This chain's CDR3 is CASSTLAGESDTQYF. CDR3 sequence (DNA): TGCGCCAGCAGCACCCTAGCGGGAGAGTCAGATACGCAGTATTTT.

J is TRBJ1-2 and V is TRBV6-6; D might be TRBD1 (6 bases). V dropped 9 bases and J dropped 2 bases, with 16 bases sitting between them. This CDR3 comprises 14 residues. Germline CDR1 and CDR2: MNHNY and SVGAGI (reference sequence). The CDR3 nucleotides read TGTGCCAGTGACCCGGGACACCTCAACTATGGCTACACCTTC. Amino acids: CASDPGHLNYGYTF.

The V and J genes are TRBV5-1 and TRBJ2-7, with 8 bases lining up with TRBD1. J lost 2 bases, V lost 3 bases, and 4 bases had no gene match. The CDR3 extends over 14 amino acids. CDR1 SGHRS and CDR2 YFSETQ come from the germline V gene. The chain's CDR3 is CASSSGQGPYEQYF. CDR3 DNA sequence: TGCGCCAGCAGCTCCGGACAGGGCCCCTACGAGCAGTACTTC.

The rearrangement joins TRBV5-1 to TRBJ1-1, with D possibly being TRBD1 (6 bases). Germline CDR1 reads SGHRS; CDR2 reads YFSETQ. This CDR3 spans 13 amino acids. V dropped 4 bases and J dropped 6 bases, with 13 bases sitting between them. DNA for the CDR3: TGCGCCAGCAGCACTGGACAGACACCTGAAGCTTTCTTT. Translation: CASSTGQTPEAFF.

Only a few counts were recorded for this clone. The chain uses TRBV28 and TRBJ1-1; 9 positions match TRBD1. The CDR3 contains 15 residues. With V trimmed by 1 base and J by 6 bases, 6 bases remained unmatched. Germline assignment: CDR1 MDHEN and CDR2 SYDVKM. The CDR3 loop is CASSLSDRGRAEAFF. DNA of the CDR3: TGTGCCAGCAGTTTATCGGACAGGGGTAGGGCTGAAGCTTTCTTT.

The chain employs TRBV6-1 and TRBJ1-2, with 8 bases identical to TRBD1. V gave up 0 bases and J gave up 4 bases; unmatched junction bases: 1. Germline CDR1 is MNHNS and CDR2 is SASEGT. This CDR3 contains 14 residues. CDR3 in amino acids: CASSEADRGYGYTF. CDR3 DNA sequence: TGTGCCAGCAGTGAAGCAGACAGGGGCTATGGCTACACCTTC.